The 8 T cell receptor beta chains given below trace back to one sample, sequenced in a study of blood T cell repertoires in COVID-19. Sequencing used immunoSEQ multiplex PCR; TCRdb keeps in-frame clones, though not all of them. The table records about 220,000 clones, just over 85% of them present only once. Sequencing input: PBMCs or T cells enriched from blood (not recorded which). All receptors derive from a woman aged 40 to 50 with acute COVID-19.

V gene TRBV7-9 combines with J gene TRBJ2-1, with 8 bases fitting TRBD1. CDR3 length: 15 residues. With 5 bases clipped from V and 6 bases from J, the junction kept 9 bases outside the gene matches. Germline assignment: CDR1 SEHNR and CDR2 FQNEAQ (reference sequence). CDR3 loop: CASSHPTGVGNEQFF. For the CDR3, the DNA is TGTGCCAGCAGCCACCCGACAGGGGTCGGCAATGAGCAGTTCTTC.

The chain employs TRBV4-3 and TRBJ1-4; a weak D match, TRBD1 (6 bases). V gave up 1 base and J gave up 3 bases, with 12 bases separating them. Germline CDR1 and CDR2: LGHNA and YSLEER. This CDR3 region has 16 residues. The CDR3 loop is CASSQGIAGANEKLFF. The CDR3, as DNA: TGCGCCAGCAGCCAAGGTATAGCAGGGGCTAATGAAAAACTGTTTTTT.

The chain is built from TRBV6-1 and TRBJ1-1, with a weak D call TRBD1 (6 bases). The CDR3 covers 15 residues. The V end lost 1 base, the J end lost 5 bases, and 14 bases lay between the germline ends. In germline, CDR1 is MNHNS, CDR2 SASEGT. CDR3 DNA: TGTGCCAGCAGTGAAGTGGGGGCATGGGTGACTGAAGCTTTCTTT. Residues: CASSEVGAWVTEAFF.

The chain carries TRBV9 and TRBJ1-5; 9 bases line up with TRBD1. CDR3 length: 14 residues. Germline CDR1 reads SGDLS; CDR2 reads YYNGEE. V was clipped by 4 bases and J by 6 bases; unmatched bases: 5. CDR3 region: CASSRTGDSQPQHF. Written as DNA, the CDR3 is TGTGCCAGCAGCCGGACAGGGGACAGTCAGCCCCAGCATTTT.

V gene TRBV9 combines with J gene TRBJ1-3; D is unclear. This CDR3 spans 16 amino acids. V was shortened by 3 bases and J by 0 bases, with 13 bases between the two germline ends. Germline CDR1 SGDLS, CDR2 YYNGEE. This chain's CDR3 is CASSEEVGVSGNTIYF. CDR3 coding DNA: TGTGCCAGCAGCGAGGAGGTCGGGGTCTCTGGAAACACCATATATTTT. The whole variable domain, filled in from reference TRBV9 and TRBJ1-3, reads DSGVTQTPKHLITATGQRVTLRCSPRSGDLSVYWYQQSLDQGLQFLIQYYNGEERAKGNILERFSAQQFPDLHSELNLSSLELGDSALYFCASSEEVGVSGNTIYFGEGSWLTVV.

The V call is TRBV2, the J call TRBJ2-7; D unclear. CDR1 SNHLY and CDR2 FYNNEI come from the germline V gene. The V end lost 5 bases, the J end lost 3 bases, and 8 bases lay between the germline ends. The CDR3 covers 12 residues. The CDR3 is CASSMRIYEQYF. The CDR3 coding sequence is TGTGCCAGCAGTATGAGGATCTACGAGCAGTACTTC.

This chain links TRBV3-1 (or the pseudogene TRBV3-2) with TRBJ1-2; possibly TRBD1 for D (5 bases). The CDR3 covers 13 residues. Between the trimmed V and J ends, which lost 8 bases and 6 bases, there was a span of 16 bases. Germline CDR1 and CDR2: LGHDT and YNNKEL (reference sequence). CDR3 nucleotide sequence: TGTGCCAGCCAGCGGACCGGGACTAATGGCTACACCTTC. Its protein is CASQRTGTNGYTF.

The DNA for the CDR3 is TGTGCCAGCAGCAGGGGACAGGGGGTTGAAAAACTGTTTTTT. Its protein is CASSRGQGVEKLFF. This rearrangement joins TRBV5-4 to TRBJ1-4, with TRBD1 identical over 11 bases. The CDR3 sequence is 14 residues long. Trimming removed 4 bases from V and 7 bases from J; junction bases left unmatched: 3. CDR1 SGHNT and CDR2 YYREEE come from the germline V gene (reference sequence). The full variable domain, in which reference TRBV5-4 and TRBJ1-4 provide the parts outside the CDR3, is ETGVTQSPTHLIKTRGQQVTLRCSSQSGHNTVSWYQQALGQGPQFIFQYYREEENGRGNFPPRFSGLQFPNYSSELNVNALELDDSALYLCASSRGQGVEKLFFGSGTQLSVL.